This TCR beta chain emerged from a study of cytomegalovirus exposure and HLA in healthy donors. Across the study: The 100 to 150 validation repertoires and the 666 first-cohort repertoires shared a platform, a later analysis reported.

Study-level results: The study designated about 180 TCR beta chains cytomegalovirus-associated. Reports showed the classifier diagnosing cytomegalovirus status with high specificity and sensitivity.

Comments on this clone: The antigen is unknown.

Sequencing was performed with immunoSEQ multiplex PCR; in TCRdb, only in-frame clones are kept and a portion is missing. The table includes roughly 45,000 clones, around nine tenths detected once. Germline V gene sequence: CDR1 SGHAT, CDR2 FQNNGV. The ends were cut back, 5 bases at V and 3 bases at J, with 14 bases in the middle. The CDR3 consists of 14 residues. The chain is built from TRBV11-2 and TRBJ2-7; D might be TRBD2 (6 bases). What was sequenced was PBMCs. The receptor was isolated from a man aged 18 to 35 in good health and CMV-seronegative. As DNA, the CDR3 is TGTGCCAGCAGCCCCCCTGCGGGGCGCTACGAGCAGTACTTC. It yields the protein CASSPPAGRYEQYF.